Listed here are 29 T cell receptor beta chains from one sample, sequenced in a study of identical twins. One entry per CDR3 protein, called by TCRdb with MiXCR from the 5' RACE reads. The table has about 530,000 distinct CDR3 sequences, about 16% seen once. Another study also made use of these data, one on yellow fever vaccine responses in identical twins.

Sequencing input: CD4+ T cells sorted from blood. The receptors were gathered from a woman aged 18-29 years in good health.

This rearrangement joins TRBV11-3 to TRBJ2-1, with D tentatively TRBD1 (5 bases). The CDR3 is made up of 15 amino acids. Trimming removed 5 bases at V and 4 bases at J, with 15 bases between. Germline V gene lookup returns CDR1 SGHNT and CDR2 YENEEA. The CDR3 loop is CASSQRDREYNEQFF. CDR3 coding DNA: TGTGCCAGCAGCCAGCGAGACAGAGAATACAATGAGCAGTTCTTC.

This clonotype was detected only a few times. The chain couples TRBV6-5 to TRBJ2-3; tentatively, D is TRBD1 or TRBD2 (5 bases each). The germline V and J ends were trimmed by 2 bases and 6 bases, with 6 bases remaining between them. The germline CDR1 and CDR2 sequences are MNHEY and SVGAGI. The CDR3 totals 12 residues. The CDR3 DNA is TGTGCCAGCAGTTACGAGGGGGATACGCAGTATTTT. As protein: CASSYEGDTQYF.

There are many counts of this clonotype. The chain has TRBV29-1 and TRBJ1-2, with D unresolved. V shed 6 bases and J shed 4 bases, with 12 bases lying between them. The CDR3 contains 12 residues. In germline, CDR1 is SQVTM, CDR2 ANQGSEA. The CDR3 nucleotides read TGCAGCGTGCCTACGGAGATCTATGGCTACACCTTC. Protein: CSVPTEIYGYTF.

This clonotype was detected only a few times. The chain is built from TRBV3-1 and TRBJ1-5; no clear D gene. Germline CDR1 and CDR2: LGHDT and YNNKEL (reference sequence). The CDR3 loop spans 13 amino acids. Deletions cut 0 bases from V and 4 bases from J, with 4 bases between. CDR3: CASSQEMNQPQHF. CDR3 sequence (DNA): TGTGCCAGCAGCCAAGAAATGAATCAGCCCCAGCATTTT.

This clonotype was recorded a few times. The chain employs TRBV18 and TRBJ2-7; TRBD1 agrees at 9 bases. J was trimmed by 5 bases and V by 4 bases; bases with no gene match: 9. This CDR3 is 15 amino acids long. Germline lookup yields CDR1 KGHSH and CDR2 LQKENI. CDR3 DNA sequence: TGTGCCAGCTCACGGCCCCCGGGACAGGGTCACGAGCAGTACTTC. Protein product: CASSRPPGQGHEQYF.

A remark on this clonotype: This may come from a read error, since a much larger clone is one base off. The chain couples TRBV4-2 to TRBJ2-3; D is unresolved. The V end lost 0 bases, the J end lost 8 bases, and 12 bases lay between the germline ends. The CDR3 is made up of 14 amino acids. CDR1 is LGHNA, CDR2 YNFKEQ, per germline. The chain's CDR3 is CASSQEPVKSTQYF. Written as DNA, the CDR3 is TGTGCCAGCAGCCAAGAGCCCGTTAAGAGTACGCAGTATTTT.

The CDR3 sequence: CSARRPSPHNEQFF. The CDR3 coding sequence is TGCAGTGCTAGAAGACCCTCACCCCACAATGAGCAGTTCTTC. The chain is built from TRBV20-1 and TRBJ2-1; D is uncertain. The CDR3 is made up of 14 amino acids. Trimming cost V 2 bases and J 5 bases, with 13 bases left between them. Germline values: CDR1 DFQATT, CDR2 SNEGSKA (reference sequence).

This chain links TRBV6-2 or TRBV6-3 with TRBJ2-3; D is unclear. The V and J ends lost 7 bases and 6 bases respectively, with 11 bases between them. The CDR3 has 12 residues. From germline, CDR1 is MNHEY and CDR2 SVGEGT. As DNA, the CDR3 is TGTGCCAGCATTCGACCCGGGGATACGCAGTATTTT. Residues: CASIRPGDTQYF.

The V gene is TRBV5-1, the J gene TRBJ2-7; 7 bases align to TRBD2. The trim removed 5 bases at V and 2 bases at J, leaving 13 bases unmatched. CDR3 length: 16 residues. CDR1 is SGHRS, CDR2 YFSETQ, per germline. The CDR3 is CASRPLVAGVAYEQYF. CDR3 sequence (DNA): TGCGCCAGCAGGCCCCTAGTGGCGGGAGTCGCCTACGAGCAGTACTTC.

This clonotype was seen more than once but under ten times. The chain uses TRBV4-1 and TRBJ2-7; D is perhaps TRBD1 or TRBD2 (5 bases each). This CDR3 has 15 residues. V was clipped by 1 base and J by 1 base, with 11 bases between them. In germline, CDR1 is MGHRA, CDR2 YSYEKL. CDR3 bases: TGCGCCAGCAGCCAAGTGAGGGGTAGTTCCTACGAGCAGTACGTC. Protein sequence: CASSQVRGSSYEQYV.

V usage is TRBV10-3 and J usage is TRBJ2-5, with TRBD2 identical over 8 bases. The CDR3 has 14 amino acids. Germline values: CDR1 ENHRY, CDR2 SYGVKD. V lost 6 bases, J lost 5 bases, and 8 bases stayed unmatched. The CDR3 spells CAIRRGAARETQYF. The CDR3 nucleotides read TGTGCCATCAGGCGGGGGGCAGCTAGGGAGACCCAGTACTTC.

This clonotype was seen a few times. This CDR3 is CASSLVGRIKANYGYTF. The CDR3 DNA reads TGTGCCAGCAGCTTAGTGGGCAGAATAAAAGCTAACTATGGCTACACCTTC. The V gene is TRBV11-2, the J gene TRBJ1-2; D is uncertain. Germline lookup yields CDR1 SGHAT and CDR2 FQNNGV. The CDR3 totals 17 residues. Trimming cost V 1 base and J 0 bases, with 15 bases left between them.

This clonotype was seen more than once but under ten times. The CDR3 nucleotides read TGTGCCATCAGTCGACGAGAGTTTGCGGCCAATGAGCAGTTCTTC. It encodes CAISRREFAANEQFF. The V call is TRBV10-3, the J call TRBJ2-1; D gene uncertain. This CDR3 is built from 15 residues. V shed 5 bases and J shed 6 bases, with 17 bases lying between them. Germline V gene data show CDR1 as ENHRY and CDR2 as SYGVKD.

This clonotype was observed a few times. This sequence joins TRBV5-4 and TRBJ2-3, with 15 bases matching TRBD2. From germline, CDR1 is SGHNT and CDR2 YYREEE (reference sequence). This CDR3 has 20 residues. J gave up 4 bases and V 3 bases, and 15 bases lay outside the gene matches. This chain's CDR3 is CASSSPTGLAGGLGPDTQYF. CDR3 bases: TGTGCCAGCAGCTCACCTACGGGACTAGCGGGAGGATTGGGCCCAGATACGCAGTATTTT.

In this sample, this clonotype turned up a few times. The rearrangement links TRBV29-1 to TRBJ2-7; TRBD2 matches 7 bases. The CDR3 length is 13 residues. Germline V gene lookup returns CDR1 SQVTM and CDR2 ANQGSEA. The ends lost 5 bases at V and 2 bases at J; junction bases unmatched: 6. CDR3: CSVRGDGAYEQYF. The CDR3 DNA reads as TGCAGCGTTCGGGGGGATGGAGCCTACGAGCAGTACTTC.

The chain employs TRBV6-1 and TRBJ2-3; D ambiguous. Germline V gene data show CDR1 as MNHNS and CDR2 as SASEGT. V was clipped by 6 bases and J by 2 bases, with 12 bases between them. The CDR3 is 14 amino acids. This CDR3 reads CASRFAYYTDTQYF. The CDR3 DNA follows: TGTGCCAGCAGGTTCGCTTATTACACAGATACGCAGTATTTT.

A few counts support this clonotype. The genes are TRBV4-1 and TRBJ2-6; no clear D gene. The CDR3 runs to 15 residues. Germline V lookup: CDR1 MGHRA, CDR2 YSYEKL. Trimming removed 4 bases at V and 1 base at J, with 8 bases between. The chain's CDR3 is CASSRMGSGANVLTF. The DNA for the CDR3 is TGCGCCAGCAGCCGGATGGGTTCTGGGGCCAACGTCCTGACTTTC.

A few counts support this clonotype. This chain joins TRBV6-5 and TRBJ2-3; 9 bases are shared with TRBD2. The CDR3 runs to 15 residues. With V trimmed by 3 bases and J by 0 bases, 1 base remained unmatched. CDR1 and CDR2 (germline): MNHEY, SVGAGI. The DNA for the CDR3 is TGTGCCAGCAGTTATAGCGGGAGTAGCACAGATACGCAGTATTTT. It specifies CASSYSGSSTDTQYF.

The chain carries TRBV29-1 and TRBJ2-3; D might be TRBD1 (6 bases). The V end was cut by 5 bases, the J end by 0 bases, with 12 bases between. The CDR3 loop spans 14 amino acids. Per the germline V gene, CDR1 is SQVTM and CDR2 is ANQGSEA. The CDR3 region is CSVMGHTSTDTQYF. The CDR3 DNA reads TGCAGCGTTATGGGACACACTAGCACAGATACGCAGTATTTT.

This clonotype was detected a few times. V gene TRBV7-9 combines with J gene TRBJ2-3, with TRBD2 matching 8 bases. The CDR3 is made up of 14 amino acids. V trimming: 8 bases; J trimming: 3 bases; junction bases outside the gene matches: 7. Germline values: CDR1 SEHNR, CDR2 FQNEAQ (reference sequence). CDR3 in amino acids: CASRGGRVTDTQYF. The CDR3, as DNA: TGTGCCAGCCGCGGGGGGCGGGTGACAGATACGCAGTATTTT.

The sample holds a few counts of this clonotype. The genes are TRBV5-1 and TRBJ2-1; 9 nucleotides match TRBD2. The germline V gene has CDR1 SGHRS and CDR2 YFSETQ. V lost 3 bases, J lost 2 bases, and 15 bases stayed unmatched. The CDR3 has 19 residues. The CDR3, as DNA: TGCGCCAGCAGCTCAATAAAATTAGCGGGGGACCTTCCCTACAATGAGCAGTTCTTC. Protein product: CASSSIKLAGDLPYNEQFF.

This sequence joins TRBV20-1 and TRBJ1-1, with D possibly TRBD1 on 5 matching bases. Trimming shortened V by 5 bases and J by 6 bases, and 10 bases separated the two germline ends. The CDR3 loop spans 11 amino acids. The germline gives CDR1 DFQATT, CDR2 SNEGSKA (reference sequence). CDR3 bases: TGCAGTGCTCCAGGGTTAGCTGAAGCTTTCTTT. Translated, it gives CSAPGLAEAFF.

V gene TRBV6-5 combines with J gene TRBJ1-5; a weak D match, TRBD1 (5 bases). V was pared by 2 bases and J by 6 bases, with 14 bases between. The CDR3 is made up of 15 amino acids. CDR1 and CDR2 from the germline V gene are MNHEY and SVGAGI. The CDR3 bases are TGTGCCAGCAGTTACATCGGGGGGGGACTTCAGCCCCAGCATTTT. Translating gives CASSYIGGGLQPQHF.

This rearrangement joins TRBV19 to TRBJ2-1, with 7 bases matching TRBD2. CDR3 length: 15 residues. Germline V gene data show CDR1 as LNHDA and CDR2 as SQIVND (reference sequence). V shed 2 bases and J 4 bases; nucleotides not matched to a gene: 5. The DNA for the CDR3 is TGTGCCAGTAGTATACTGGCTAGCGGATACAATGAGCAGTTCTTC. Translating gives CASSILASGYNEQFF.

This clonotype appeared once. The chain employs TRBV5-1 and TRBJ2-1; 7 bases fit TRBD1. From germline, CDR1 is SGHRS and CDR2 YFSETQ. This CDR3 is built from 14 residues. J lost 6 bases, V lost 4 bases, and 7 bases had no gene match. The CDR3 sequence: CASSMHTGANEQFF. For the CDR3, the DNA is TGCGCCAGCAGCATGCATACAGGGGCCAATGAGCAGTTCTTC.

The chain couples TRBV15 to TRBJ2-3; 9 nucleotides match TRBD2. V was clipped by 5 bases and J by 1 base; unmatched bases: 10. Germline-derived CDR1 and CDR2 are LNHNV and YYDKDF (reference sequence). The CDR3 is 17 amino acids. The CDR3 loop is CATSPRPGLAGTDTQYF. CDR3 sequence (DNA): TGTGCCACCAGCCCCCGGCCGGGACTAGCAGGCACAGATACGCAGTATTTT.

The chain couples TRBV20-1 to TRBJ2-5; 11 bases match TRBD2. This CDR3 has 16 residues. Trimming cost V 1 base and J 5 bases; bases outside gene matches: 9. The germline V gene encodes CDR1 DFQATT and CDR2 SNEGSKA (reference sequence). CDR3 protein: CSARVYSGGALETQYF. DNA for the CDR3: TGCAGTGCTAGAGTGTATAGCGGGGGGGCCTTGGAGACCCAGTACTTC.

The chain recombines TRBV18 with TRBJ2-5, with D possibly being TRBD2 (6 bases). CDR1 KGHSH and CDR2 LQKENI come from the germline V gene. V lost 2 bases to trimming and J lost 5 bases, with 12 bases between them. This CDR3 has 14 residues. The CDR3 region has the DNA TGTGCCAGCTCACCATTGGAGGGTCGGGAGACCCAGTACTTC. Translated, it gives CASSPLEGRETQYF.

This rearrangement joins TRBV5-8 to TRBJ2-3, with D perhaps matching TRBD2 (6 bases). Trimming took off 2 bases at V and 6 bases at J, with 13 bases between the two ends. Per the germline V gene, CDR1 is SGHTS and CDR2 is YDEGEE. The CDR3 totals 14 residues. CDR3 sequence: CASSFEGGGDTQYF. CDR3 bases: TGTGCCAGCAGCTTTGAGGGAGGCGGGGATACGCAGTATTTT.